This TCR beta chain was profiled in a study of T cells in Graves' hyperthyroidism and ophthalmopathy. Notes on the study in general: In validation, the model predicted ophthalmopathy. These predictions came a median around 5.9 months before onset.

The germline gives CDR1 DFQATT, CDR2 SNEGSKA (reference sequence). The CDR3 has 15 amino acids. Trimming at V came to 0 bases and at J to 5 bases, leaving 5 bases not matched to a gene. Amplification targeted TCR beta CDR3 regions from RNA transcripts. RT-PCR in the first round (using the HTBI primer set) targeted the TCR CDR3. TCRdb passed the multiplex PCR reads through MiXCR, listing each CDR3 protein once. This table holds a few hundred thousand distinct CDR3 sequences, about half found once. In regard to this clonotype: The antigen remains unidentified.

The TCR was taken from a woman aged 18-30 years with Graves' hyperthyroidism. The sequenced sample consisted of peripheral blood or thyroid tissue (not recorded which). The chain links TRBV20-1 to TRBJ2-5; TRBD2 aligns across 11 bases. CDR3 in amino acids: CSARDRTSGSETQYF. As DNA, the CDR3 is TGCAGTGCTAGAGATCGAACTAGCGGGAGTGAGACCCAGTACTTC.